The source of this T cell receptor (beta chain) is a study of T cell clones after liver transplantation. V was pared by 3 bases and J by 2 bases, with 13 bases between. This CDR3 spans 15 amino acids. CDR1 is KGHSH, CDR2 LQKENI, per germline. Repertoires were generated with immunoSEQ multiplex PCR, while TCRdb's copy carries only in-frame clones and drops some. The sample holds roughly 55,000 clones, roughly 70% seen once. This receptor was identified in a human patient who received a liver transplant. Part of the T cell pool may stem from the graft donor. The chain links TRBV18 to TRBJ1-1, with no clear D. This sample comprised CD4+ T cells from blood, obtained approximately 54 months after liver transplant. The CDR3 region is CASSPSNAGNTEAFF. CDR3 DNA sequence: TGTGCCAGCTCACCCAGTAATGCCGGAAACACTGAAGCTTTCTTT.